These 19 T cell receptor beta chains originate from one sample sequenced in a study of CD8 T cells in ankylosing spondylitis. Overall study findings and caveats: Roughly eight highly homologous variants made up a TCR beta motif, and this motif appeared characteristic of ankylosing spondylitis blood.

These receptors' antigens are unknown. TCRdb redid the calling of the 5' RACE reads with MiXCR, one entry per CDR3 protein. The sample holds around 540,000 distinct CDR3 sequences, approximately 11% seen once. Sequencing was carried out using blood, either unsorted or a sorted T cell fraction (not recorded which). The receptors here all came from a male donor with ankylosing spondylitis.

The J gene is TRBJ2-1, the V gene TRBV28; 9 bases map to TRBD2. The CDR3 has 15 amino acids. The J segment lost 7 bases and the V segment lost 6 bases, leaving 10 bases of the junction unmatched. Germline V gene lookup returns CDR1 MDHEN and CDR2 SYDVKM. Written as DNA, the CDR3 is TGTGCCAGCAGGCGGGGGGGGACTAGTTTGAATGAGCAGTTCTTC. Amino acid sequence: CASRRGGTSLNEQFF.

The V call is TRBV18, the J call TRBJ2-7; D gene ambiguous. Trimming took off 0 bases at V and 7 bases at J, with 10 bases between the two ends. The CDR3 loop spans 13 amino acids. Germline V lookup: CDR1 KGHSH, CDR2 LQKENI. The CDR3 DNA sequence: TGTGCCAGCTCACCACCGGTTCCCTTGGAGCAGTACTTC. This gives the protein CASSPPVPLEQYF. The full variable domain, with the rest looked up from reference TRBV18 and TRBJ2-7, is NAGVMQNPRHLVRRRGQEARLRCSPMKGHSHVYWYRQLPEEGLKFMVYLQKENIIDESGMPKERFSAEFPKEGPSILRIQQVVRGDSAAYFCASSPPVPLEQYFGPGTRLTVT.

This clonotype was counted many times. The chain recombines TRBV5-6 with TRBJ2-3; no clear D. The ends were cut back, 2 bases at V and 1 base at J, with 8 bases in the middle. Per the germline V gene, CDR1 is SGHDT and CDR2 is YYEEEE. The CDR3 totals 14 residues. The CDR3, as DNA: TGTGCCAGCAGCTTTGTAGGCGGCACAGATACGCAGTATTTT. This gives the protein CASSFVGGTDTQYF.

This clonotype has a handful of counts. This chain joins TRBV24-1 and TRBJ2-1; 13 bases match TRBD2. CDR1 is KGHDR and CDR2 is SFDVKD in the germline V gene. CDR3 length: 16 amino acids. Losses at the gene ends were 4 bases for V and 8 bases for J; bases not matched to a gene: 7. The CDR3: CATSDSRLAGGYEQFF. The CDR3, as DNA: TGTGCCACCAGTGACTCCCGACTAGCGGGAGGATATGAGCAGTTCTTC.

This clonotype was picked up a small number of times. V is TRBV11-2 and J is TRBJ2-1; either TRBD1 or TRBD2 may fit D (5 bases each). The CDR3 extends over 14 amino acids. The V end was cut by 4 bases, the J end by 5 bases, with 12 bases between. The V gene's germline CDR1 is SGHAT and CDR2 FQNNGV. Here the CDR3 reads CASSSGTLHNEQFF. CDR3 nucleotides: TGTGCCAGCAGCTCCGGGACGCTGCACAATGAGCAGTTCTTC.

This clonotype was picked up many times. The chain employs TRBV13 and TRBJ2-7; 7 bases align to TRBD1. Germline V gives CDR1 PRHDT, CDR2 FYEKMQ (reference sequence). The CDR3 is made up of 14 amino acids. The ends lost 3 bases at V and 0 bases at J; junction bases unmatched: 2. In DNA form, the CDR3 reads TGTGCCAGCAGCTTGGGACAGAGCTCCTACGAGCAGTACTTC. Its translation is CASSLGQSSYEQYF.

Comment on this clonotype: The junction does not match germline at one end; this may be a read error. This sequence joins TRBV15 and TRBJ2-7, with 11 positions matching TRBD2. CDR1 is LNHNV and CDR2 is YYDKDF in the germline V gene (reference sequence). The CDR3 is made up of 15 amino acids. CDR3 sequence (DNA): TGTGTCACCAGCAGACCTAGCGGGAGGTATTACGAGCAGTACTTC. Its protein product is CVTSRPSGRYYEQYF.

The J gene is TRBJ2-5, the V gene TRBV7-9; 12 bases fit TRBD2. Germline values: CDR1 SEHNR, CDR2 FQNEAQ (reference sequence). With 5 bases clipped from V and 4 bases from J, the junction kept 2 bases outside the gene matches. The CDR3 runs 14 residues. The CDR3 loop is CASSILAGGETQYF. The CDR3 DNA follows: TGTGCCAGCAGCATACTAGCGGGAGGAGAGACCCAGTACTTC.

The chain links TRBV24-1 to TRBJ2-3; D call uncertain. Germline CDR1 and CDR2: KGHDR and SFDVKD. The V gene lost 2 bases and the J gene lost 5 bases, with 13 bases spanning the gap. This CDR3 region has 15 residues. DNA of the CDR3: TGTGCCACCAGTGATTCCCTCAGGCCGGGAGATACGCAGTATTTT. Translating it yields CATSDSLRPGDTQYF.

Only a few counts were recorded for this clonotype. The V call is TRBV27, the J call TRBJ1-1; 8 positions agree with TRBD1. The CDR3 covers 14 residues. Germline V CDR1 and CDR2: MNHEY, SMNVEV (reference sequence). V was pared by 3 bases and J by 4 bases, with 4 bases of the junction left unmatched. The CDR3 sequence: CASSFRQGATEAFF. DNA of the CDR3: TGTGCCAGCAGTTTTAGGCAGGGGGCCACTGAAGCTTTCTTT.

This clonotype has more than one count but fewer than ten. The chain is built from TRBV7-7 and TRBJ2-1; 12 bases agree with TRBD2. The CDR3 has 18 amino acids. With V trimmed by 5 bases and J by 8 bases, 16 bases remained unmatched. Germline V CDR1 and CDR2: SSHAT, FNYEAQ (reference sequence). The DNA for the CDR3 is TGTGCCAGCAGCCCGACCCAAGCGACTAGCGGGAGTAGTGATGAGCAGTTCTTC. Its translation is CASSPTQATSGSSDEQFF. Variable domain in full (rest from reference TRBV7-7 and TRBJ2-1): GAGVSQSPRYKVTKRGQDVTLRCDPISSHATLYWYQQALGQGPEFLTYFNYEAQPDKSGLPSDRFSAERPEGSISTLTIQRTEQRDSAMYRCASSPTQATSGSSDEQFFGPGTRLTVL.

This clonotype has a handful of counts. V and J are TRBV6-5 and TRBJ1-1; TRBD1 might be the D (5 bases). This CDR3 region has 15 residues. Trimming took 2 bases from V and 6 from J, leaving 16 bases between them. Germline assignment: CDR1 MNHEY and CDR2 SVGAGI. The CDR3 region has the DNA TGTGCCAGCAGTTACGTGCGGGGGAGTTCCCCTGAAGCTTTCTTT. This encodes CASSYVRGSSPEAFF.

This sequence joins TRBV6-2 or TRBV6-3 and TRBJ1-2, with D maybe TRBD1 (5 bases). Trimming shortened V by 7 bases and J by 4 bases, and 13 bases separated the two germline ends. There are 13 residues in the CDR3. CDR1 and CDR2 (germline): MNHEY, SVGEGT. The CDR3 DNA reads as TGTGCCAGCACCCCGGGCAGGGCCTATGGCTACACCTTC. Protein sequence: CASTPGRAYGYTF.

The chain joins TRBV10-3 to TRBJ1-3; possible D gene TRBD1, 6 bases. This CDR3 contains 15 residues. V was cut by 4 bases and J by 4 bases, with 14 bases left in between. Germline V gives CDR1 ENHRY, CDR2 SYGVKD. The CDR3: CAISGRGRTGNTIYF. The CDR3 nucleotides are TGTGCCATCAGTGGACGGGGGCGGACGGGAAACACCATATATTTT.

The rearrangement joins TRBV20-1 to TRBJ2-2; maybe TRBD2 (5 bases). The CDR3 has 14 residues. V lost 6 bases to trimming and J lost 2 bases, with 13 bases between them. Germline V gene sequence: CDR1 DFQATT, CDR2 SNEGSKA (reference sequence). CDR3 DNA: TGCAGTGCCGCCGAGGGCCTAAACACCGGGGAGCTGTTTTTT. Its protein product is CSAAEGLNTGELFF.

J is TRBJ1-1 and V is TRBV2, with D uncertain. CDR1 SNHLY and CDR2 FYNNEI come from the germline V gene. V was pared by 3 bases and J by 5 bases, with 10 bases between. This CDR3 has 13 amino acids. The CDR3 nucleotides are TGTGCCAGCAGTGAGGAATTTGGGACTGAAGCTTTCTTT. As protein: CASSEEFGTEAFF.

The chain combines TRBV14 with TRBJ2-2; D is unresolved. The CDR3 totals 14 residues. CDR1 is SGHDN, CDR2 FVKESK, per germline. The V end lost 5 bases, the J end lost 4 bases, and 11 bases lay between the germline ends. The chain's CDR3 is CASSGAQATGELFF. The CDR3 DNA sequence: TGTGCCAGCAGCGGCGCTCAAGCCACCGGGGAGCTGTTTTTT.

Note on this clonotype: The junction does not match germline at one end; this may be a read error. The V gene is TRBV5-1, the J gene TRBJ2-1, with D possibly TRBD1 on 5 matching bases. Germline CDR1 reads SGHRS; CDR2 reads YFSETQ. This CDR3 comprises 14 residues. Here the CDR3 reads CASSLGDSYNEQLF. The CDR3 region has the DNA TGCGCCAGCAGCTTGGGCGACAGCTACAATGAGCAGCTCTTC.

This clonotype has just a few counts. The chain recombines TRBV18 with TRBJ1-5; D might be TRBD1 (6 bases). There are 16 residues in the CDR3. V was pared by 4 bases and J by 4 bases, with 17 bases between. The germline gives CDR1 KGHSH, CDR2 LQKENI. The CDR3 DNA is TGTGCCAGCTCACAACTACAGGGTAGTGTGAATCAGCCCCAGCATTTT. Its protein product is CASSQLQGSVNQPQHF.